Shown below are 14 T cell receptor beta chains from a single sample sequenced in a study of blood T cell repertoires in COVID-19. Produced via immunoSEQ multiplex PCR; TCRdb's table is partial and in-frame only. The profile covers roughly 200,000 clones, with around 86% appearing a single time and around 7% taken by the ten largest. The sample consisted of PBMCs or T cells enriched from blood (not recorded which). The receptors were sampled from a man aged 30-40 years in a cohort exposed to, infected with or recovered from COVID-19 (not recorded which).

In DNA, the CDR3 is TGCGCCAGCAGCTTGGAAACCAACAGGCAGCCCCAGCATTTT. Translated: CASSLETNRQPQHF. This chain connects TRBV5-1 to TRBJ1-5, with a tentative D call TRBD1 (5 bases). The CDR3 runs to 14 residues. Germline loops: CDR1 SGHRS, CDR2 YFSETQ. Trimming removed 0 bases from V and 7 bases from J, with 11 bases in between.

This clone was seen a handful of times. V gene TRBV6-4 combines with J gene TRBJ2-3; 8 nucleotides line up with TRBD2. Germline CDR1 and CDR2: MRHNA and SNTAGT. The CDR3 sequence is 14 residues long. With 2 bases clipped from V and 5 bases from J, the junction kept 3 bases outside the gene matches. The CDR3 region has the DNA TGTGCCAGCAGTGACGGTGCGGGAGGAGATACGCAGTATTTT. It encodes CASSDGAGGDTQYF.

This chain links TRBV6-5 with TRBJ1-5; a possible D gene is TRBD1 (5 bases). The V end lost 6 bases, the J end lost 5 bases, and 8 bases lay between the germline ends. Germline assignment: CDR1 MNHEY and CDR2 SVGAGI. The CDR3 is made up of 12 amino acids. The chain's CDR3 is CASRTDHQPQHF. In nucleotides, the CDR3 is TGTGCCAGCAGGACAGATCATCAGCCCCAGCATTTT.

The sample holds one count of this clone. V usage is TRBV27 and J usage is TRBJ2-5; D is perhaps TRBD1 (6 bases). Germline CDR1 and CDR2: MNHEY and SMNVEV (reference sequence). This CDR3 contains 15 residues. Trimming took off 8 bases at V and 5 bases at J, with 21 bases between the two ends. This CDR3 reads CASSLQGKSSETQYF. DNA of the CDR3: TGTGCCAGCTCCTTACAGGGTAAATCCTCGGAGACCCAGTACTTC.

This clone has just one count. For the CDR3, the DNA is TGTGCCAGCAGCGTTGCGGGGGGATTGGCGGCCCAGTACTTC. Amino acid sequence: CASSVAGGLAAQYF. This chain uses TRBV27 with TRBJ2-5, with 8 bases identical to TRBD2. CDR1 is MNHEY and CDR2 is SMNVEV in the germline V gene (reference sequence). Trimming took 6 bases from V and 9 from J; bases not matched to a gene: 12. The length of the CDR3 is 14 residues.

This rearrangement joins TRBV6-5 to TRBJ2-1; 8 nucleotides line up with TRBD2. The CDR3 has 16 residues. The J segment lost 0 bases and the V segment lost 4 bases, leaving 5 bases of the junction unmatched. CDR1 MNHEY and CDR2 SVGAGI come from the germline V gene. CDR3 coding DNA: TGTGCCAGCAGTTCTCTAGCGGGTGGCTCCTACAATGAGCAGTTCTTC. This translates into CASSSLAGGSYNEQFF.

The genes are TRBV5-4 and TRBJ2-2, with 8 bases that match TRBD2. V trimming: 2 bases; J trimming: 4 bases; junction bases outside the gene matches: 1. This CDR3 contains 14 residues. The germline gives CDR1 SGHNT, CDR2 YYREEE (reference sequence). In DNA, the CDR3 is TGTGCCAGCAGCTTCGGGGGGGGCACCGGGGAGCTGTTTTTT. Translated: CASSFGGGTGELFF.

This chain uses TRBV2 with TRBJ2-6; 7 bases fit TRBD1. Trimming cost V 6 bases and J 1 base; bases outside gene matches: 3. The CDR3 totals 15 residues. Germline V gene lookup returns CDR1 SNHLY and CDR2 FYNNEI. The DNA of the CDR3 is TGTGCCAGCAGGAGGGACAGTTCTGGGGCCAACGTCCTGACTTTC. Encoded protein: CASRRDSSGANVLTF. Drawing the rest from reference TRBV2 and TRBJ2-6, the complete variable domain is EPEVTQTPSHQVTQMGQEVILRCVPISNHLYFYWYRQILGQKVEFLVSFYNNEISEKSEIFDDQFSVERPDGSNFTLKIRSTKLEDSAMYFCASRRDSSGANVLTFGAGSRLTVL.

V and J are TRBV5-1 and TRBJ2-5, with 11 bases aligning to TRBD1. The J call may be in error: the DNA end matches TRBJ2-7 better. From germline, CDR1 is SGHRS and CDR2 YFSETQ. There are 14 residues in the CDR3. This chain's CDR3 is CASSRRDRGYEQYF. The DNA of the CDR3 is TGCGCCAGCAGCCGGAGGGACAGGGGGTACGAGCAGTACTTC.

The chain is built from TRBV4-1 and TRBJ2-7, with 8 positions matching TRBD2. The CDR3 contains 14 residues. The germline gives CDR1 MGHRA, CDR2 YSYEKL. Unmatched junction bases numbered 5, after V lost 5 bases and J lost 2 bases. For the CDR3, the DNA is TGCGCCAGCAGCTTTGGCGGGAGGCCCTACGAGCAGTACTTC. It translates to CASSFGGRPYEQYF.

The chain is built from TRBV6-2 or TRBV6-3 and TRBJ2-1, with 8 nucleotides matching TRBD2. This CDR3 region has 17 residues. The J segment lost 7 bases and the V segment lost 6 bases, leaving 17 bases of the junction unmatched. Looked up from germline, CDR1 is MNHEY and CDR2 is SVGEGT. The CDR3 loop is CASSQLMEAGGRNEQFF. CDR3 sequence (DNA): TGTGCCAGCAGCCAACTCATGGAGGCGGGGGGCAGGAATGAGCAGTTCTTC.

The chain recombines TRBV29-1 with TRBJ2-5, with D tentatively TRBD2 (5 bases). Trimming took 4 bases from V and 5 from J, leaving 11 bases between them. Germline CDR1 SQVTM, CDR2 ANQGSEA. The CDR3 consists of 12 residues. The CDR3 protein is CSVGSVRETQYF. In DNA form, the CDR3 reads TGCAGCGTTGGTAGCGTCCGTGAGACCCAGTACTTC. The whole variable domain, filled in from reference TRBV29-1 and TRBJ2-5, reads SAVISQKPSRDICQRGTSLTIQCQVDSQVTMMFWYRQQPGQSLTLIATANQGSEATYESGFVIDKFPISRPNLTFSTLTVSNMSPEDSSIYLCSVGSVRETQYFGPGTRLLVL.

The J gene is TRBJ2-7, the V gene TRBV2; tentatively, D is TRBD1 (6 bases). Germline loops: CDR1 SNHLY, CDR2 FYNNEI. The CDR3 sequence is 14 residues long. Trimming took off 10 bases at V and 2 bases at J, with 18 bases between the two ends. The CDR3, as DNA: TGTGCCACCCTTCATAGGACAGATACCTACGAGCAGTACTTC. Amino acid sequence: CATLHRTDTYEQYF.

This clone has only a few counts. The rearrangement uses TRBV7-8 and TRBJ1-1, with D perhaps matching TRBD1 (5 bases). The CDR3 is 14 amino acids. V lost 5 bases and J 7 bases, leaving 17 bases between the germline ends. Germline CDR1 SGHVS, CDR2 FQNEAQ. The CDR3 loop reads CASSPISGRGEAFF. The CDR3 DNA is TGTGCCAGCAGCCCAATTTCTGGGAGGGGTGAAGCTTTCTTT. Using reference TRBV7-8 and TRBJ1-1 for the parts outside the CDR3, the full variable domain is GAGVSQSPRYKVAKRGQDVALRCDPISGHVSLFWYQQALGQGPEFLTYFQNEAQLDKSGLPSDRFFAERPEGSVSTLKIQRTQQEDSAVYLCASSPISGRGEAFFGQGTRLTVV.